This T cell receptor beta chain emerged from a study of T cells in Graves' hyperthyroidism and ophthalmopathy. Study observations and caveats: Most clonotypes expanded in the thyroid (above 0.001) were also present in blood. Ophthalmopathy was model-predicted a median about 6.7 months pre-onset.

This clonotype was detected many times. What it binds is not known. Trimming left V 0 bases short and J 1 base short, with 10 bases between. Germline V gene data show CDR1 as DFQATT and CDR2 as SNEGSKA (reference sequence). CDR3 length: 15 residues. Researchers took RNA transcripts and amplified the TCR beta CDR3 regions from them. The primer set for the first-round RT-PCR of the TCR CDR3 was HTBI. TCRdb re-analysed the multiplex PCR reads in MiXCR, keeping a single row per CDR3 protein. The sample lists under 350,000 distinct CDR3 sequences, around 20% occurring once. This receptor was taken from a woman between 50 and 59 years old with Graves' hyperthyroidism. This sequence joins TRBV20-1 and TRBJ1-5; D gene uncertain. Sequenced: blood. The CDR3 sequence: CSARDVGRSNQPQHF. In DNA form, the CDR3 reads TGCAGTGCTAGAGATGTAGGGAGAAGCAATCAGCCCCAGCATTTT.